Listed here are 18 T cell receptor beta chains from one sample, sequenced in a study of blood T cell repertoires in COVID-19. Assay: immunoSEQ multiplex PCR; the TCRdb copy retains only in-frame clones and omits some. The repertoire holds 350,000 to 450,000 clones, with 75% to 90% as singletons. The source material was peripheral blood. These receptors came from a woman aged 18-30 years with acute or convalescent COVID-19.

The chain links TRBV6-5 to TRBJ1-3; possibly TRBD1 for D (5 bases). Germline loops: CDR1 MNHEY, CDR2 SVGAGI. This CDR3 is 14 amino acids long. V shed 7 bases and J shed 4 bases, with 14 bases lying between them. As DNA, the CDR3 is TGTGCCAGCATTCAGCGGGGCATGGGAAACACCATATATTTT. It yields the protein CASIQRGMGNTIYF.

The CDR3 here is CSVSSGSSYEQYF. The CDR3 region has the DNA TGCAGCGTTTCTAGCGGGAGCTCCTACGAGCAGTACTTC. The chain is built from TRBV29-1 and TRBJ2-7; TRBD2 agrees at 10 bases. The CDR3 spans 13 residues. Germline trimming cut 5 bases from V and 0 bases from J; bases unmatched to any gene: 1. Germline lookup yields CDR1 SQVTM and CDR2 ANQGSEA.

The chain is built from TRBV29-1 and TRBJ2-1, with 9 positions matching TRBD2. Per germline, CDR1 SQVTM and CDR2 ANQGSEA. V shed 1 base, J shed 1 base, and the junction held 2 bases outside the gene matches. The CDR3 is 15 residues long. In DNA, the CDR3 is TGCAGCGTTGAAGCGACTAGCGGATCCTACAATGAGCAGTTCTTC. The encoded protein is CSVEATSGSYNEQFF.

This clone came up a few times. This chain connects TRBV25-1 to TRBJ2-7; 10 bases match TRBD1. Germline V CDR1 and CDR2: MGHDK, SYGVNS. This CDR3 is built from 14 residues. Trimming at V came to 6 bases and at J to 5 bases, leaving 7 bases not matched to a gene. The CDR3 loop reads CASRSGTGVHEQYF. The CDR3, as DNA: TGTGCCAGCAGGTCCGGGACAGGGGTCCACGAGCAGTACTTC.

This clone has only one observation. This chain uses TRBV6-2 or TRBV6-3 with TRBJ2-7; D is ambiguous. Deletions cut 0 bases from V and 0 bases from J, with 3 bases between. CDR1 is MNHEY and CDR2 is SVGEGT in the germline V gene. The CDR3 loop spans 13 amino acids. The CDR3 DNA reads TGTGCCAGCAGTTACTCCTACTCCTACGAGCAGTACTTC. Translation gives CASSYSYSYEQYF.

The genes are TRBV5-1 and TRBJ2-3; 7 nucleotides line up with TRBD2. The V gene end was trimmed by 4 bases and the J gene end by 2 bases; junction bases not matched to a gene: 1. Per the germline V gene, CDR1 is SGHRS and CDR2 is YFSETQ. CDR3 length: 13 amino acids. Written as DNA, the CDR3 is TGCGCCAGCAGCGCGGGGGACACAGATACGCAGTATTTT. Translation: CASSAGDTDTQYF.

The gene calls are TRBV4-2 and TRBJ1-2; no firm D call. The V end lost 0 bases, the J end lost 0 bases, and 8 bases lay between the germline ends. The CDR3 has 15 residues. Germline V gene data show CDR1 as LGHNA and CDR2 as YNFKEQ. CDR3 in DNA: TGTGCCAGCAGCCAAGATTTGCACACTAACTATGGCTACACCTTC. It yields the protein CASSQDLHTNYGYTF.

This clone was counted only a few times. V usage is TRBV7-3 and J usage is TRBJ2-1; 13 nucleotides agree with TRBD2. The CDR3 covers 16 residues. V was clipped by 0 bases and J by 7 bases; unmatched bases: 3. Germline V gene data show CDR1 as SGHTA and CDR2 as FQGTGA. CDR3 residues: CASSLTGTSGTNEQFF. CDR3 DNA: TGTGCCAGCAGCTTAACTGGGACTAGCGGGACTAATGAGCAGTTCTTC.

The chain uses TRBV6-5 and TRBJ1-2, with 8 bases matching TRBD1. V shed 5 bases, J shed 2 bases, and the junction held 7 bases outside the gene matches. Germline CDR1 MNHEY, CDR2 SVGAGI. CDR3 length equals 15 residues. The chain's CDR3 is CASSPLQGGNYGYTF. CDR3 nucleotide sequence: TGTGCCAGCAGTCCCCTACAGGGGGGCAACTATGGCTACACCTTC.

This clone was observed once. J is TRBJ1-5 and V is TRBV28; D is undetermined. The V end lost 7 bases, the J end lost 7 bases, and 17 bases lay between the germline ends. The germline V gene encodes CDR1 MDHEN and CDR2 SYDVKM. The CDR3 has 14 amino acids. The CDR3 coding sequence is TGTGCCAGCACCAGAGGGTTTTTTGGCCAGCCCCAGCATTTT. Its protein is CASTRGFFGQPQHF.

The chain combines TRBV24-1 with TRBJ2-7, with 11 bases identical to TRBD2. CDR1 and CDR2 (germline): KGHDR, SFDVKD. V trimming: 2 bases; J trimming: 5 bases; junction bases outside the gene matches: 4. The CDR3 is made up of 15 amino acids. CDR3 DNA: TGTGCCACCAGTGATTCTAGCGGGAGGATCCACGAGCAGTACTTC. It is translated as CATSDSSGRIHEQYF.

For the CDR3, the DNA is TGTGCCAGCAGCTTGGGTAGGGCGGGGGGCAATCAGCCCCAGCATTTT. Protein product: CASSLGRAGGNQPQHF. This sequence joins TRBV5-6 and TRBJ1-5, with D possibly TRBD1 on 5 matching bases. Trimming cost V 0 bases and J 2 bases, with 12 bases left between them. The CDR3 is 16 amino acids. Germline assignment: CDR1 SGHDT and CDR2 YYEEEE.

In its sample, this clone was seen once. The genes are TRBV27 and TRBJ1-4; 7 bases line up with TRBD1. CDR3 length equals 13 residues. The ends lost 8 bases at V and 6 bases at J; junction bases unmatched: 6. In germline, CDR1 is MNHEY, CDR2 SMNVEV (reference sequence). CDR3 protein: CASRGGTDEKLFF. CDR3 bases: TGTGCCAGCCGAGGGGGCACGGATGAAAAACTGTTTTTT.

This sequence joins TRBV24-1 and TRBJ2-1; no reliable D call. Germline lookup yields CDR1 KGHDR and CDR2 SFDVKD. Trimming took off 5 bases at V and 5 bases at J, with 9 bases between the two ends. The CDR3 length is 13 residues. CDR3 DNA sequence: TGTGCCACCAGTGCGGGTACTAACAATGAGCAGTTCTTC. Translation gives CATSAGTNNEQFF.

The rearrangement links TRBV6-1 to TRBJ2-3; 15 bases fit TRBD2. The germline CDR1 and CDR2 sequences are MNHNS and SASEGT. V trimming: 8 bases; J trimming: 5 bases; junction bases outside the gene matches: 2. The CDR3 totals 14 residues. The DNA for the CDR3 is TGTGCCAGCGGACTAGCGGGGGGGCAAGATACGCAGTATTTT. Protein sequence: CASGLAGGQDTQYF.

The chain has TRBV18 and TRBJ1-1; 7 bases line up with TRBD1. This CDR3 spans 14 amino acids. V dropped 0 bases and J dropped 4; count of bases not matched to a gene: 2. Germline CDR1 KGHSH, CDR2 LQKENI. The CDR3: CASSPPWDSTEAFF. CDR3 sequence (DNA): TGTGCCAGCTCACCACCTTGGGACAGCACTGAAGCTTTCTTT.

The chain is built from TRBV2 and TRBJ1-5, with TRBD1 identical over 10 bases. This CDR3 is built from 15 residues. The V gene end was trimmed by 6 bases and the J gene end by 5 bases; junction bases not matched to a gene: 7. Germline CDR1 reads SNHLY; CDR2 reads FYNNEI. CDR3 in DNA: TGTGCCAGCAGCCCGCCGGACAGGGGGGATCAGCCCCAGCATTTT. Protein product: CASSPPDRGDQPQHF.

This clone was observed a few times. V is TRBV6-4 and J is TRBJ1-2; 9 bases map to TRBD1. The germline V gene encodes CDR1 MRHNA and CDR2 SNTAGT. J gave up 8 bases and V 2 bases, and 6 bases lay outside the gene matches. CDR3 length equals 14 residues. The CDR3 nucleotides are TGTGCCAGCAGTGACGGGACAGGGCTGAGGGGCTACACCTTC. Protein sequence: CASSDGTGLRGYTF.